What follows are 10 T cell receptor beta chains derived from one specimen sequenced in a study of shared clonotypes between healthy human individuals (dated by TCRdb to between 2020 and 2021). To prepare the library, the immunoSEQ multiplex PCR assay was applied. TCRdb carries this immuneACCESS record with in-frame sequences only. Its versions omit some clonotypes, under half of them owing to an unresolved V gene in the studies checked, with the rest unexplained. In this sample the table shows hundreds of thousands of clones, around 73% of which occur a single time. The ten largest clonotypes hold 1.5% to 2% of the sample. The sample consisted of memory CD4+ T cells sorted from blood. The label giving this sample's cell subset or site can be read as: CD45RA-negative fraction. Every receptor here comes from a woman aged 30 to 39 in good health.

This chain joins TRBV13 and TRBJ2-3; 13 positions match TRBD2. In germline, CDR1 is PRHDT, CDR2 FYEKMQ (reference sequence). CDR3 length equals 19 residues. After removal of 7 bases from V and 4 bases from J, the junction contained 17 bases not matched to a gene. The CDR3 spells CASTLGWTSGSARSDTQYF. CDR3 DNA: TGTGCCAGCACCCTGGGGTGGACTAGCGGGAGCGCGAGATCAGATACGCAGTATTTT.

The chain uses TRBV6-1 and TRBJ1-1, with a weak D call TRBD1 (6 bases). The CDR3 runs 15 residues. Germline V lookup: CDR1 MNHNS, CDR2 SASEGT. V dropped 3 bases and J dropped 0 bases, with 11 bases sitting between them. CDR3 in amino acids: CASSDWGQVNTEAFF. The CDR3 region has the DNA TGTGCCAGCAGTGACTGGGGGCAGGTGAACACTGAAGCTTTCTTT.

DNA of the CDR3: TGCGCCAGCAGCACGACTAGCGGGCCCGGCTGGGAGACCCAGTACTTC. Amino acids: CASSTTSGPGWETQYF. The chain couples TRBV4-1 to TRBJ2-5; 10 positions match TRBD2. V trimming: 5 bases; J trimming: 5 bases; junction bases outside the gene matches: 11. Germline loops: CDR1 MGHRA, CDR2 YSYEKL. This CDR3 contains 16 residues.

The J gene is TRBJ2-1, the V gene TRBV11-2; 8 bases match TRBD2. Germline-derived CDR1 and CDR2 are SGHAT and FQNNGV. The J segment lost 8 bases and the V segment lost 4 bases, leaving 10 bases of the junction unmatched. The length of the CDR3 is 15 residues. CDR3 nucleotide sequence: TGTGCCAGCAGCTCCGCCGGACTAGCTCTGGATGAGCAGTTCTTC. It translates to CASSSAGLALDEQFF.

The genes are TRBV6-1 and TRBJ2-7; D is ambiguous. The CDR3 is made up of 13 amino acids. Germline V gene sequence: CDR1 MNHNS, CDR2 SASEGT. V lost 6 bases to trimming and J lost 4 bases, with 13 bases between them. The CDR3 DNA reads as TGTGCCAGCAGCCTCCCCGACGGATACGAGCAGTACTTC. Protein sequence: CASSLPDGYEQYF.

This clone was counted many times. The CDR3 here is CASSQTRLANQPQHF. The CDR3, as DNA: TGCGCCAGCAGCCAGACCAGGTTAGCCAATCAGCCCCAGCATTTT. This chain links TRBV4-1 with TRBJ1-5; D not resolved. Germline lookup yields CDR1 MGHRA and CDR2 YSYEKL. This CDR3 is built from 15 residues. Trimming shortened V by 3 bases and J by 3 bases, and 12 bases separated the two germline ends.

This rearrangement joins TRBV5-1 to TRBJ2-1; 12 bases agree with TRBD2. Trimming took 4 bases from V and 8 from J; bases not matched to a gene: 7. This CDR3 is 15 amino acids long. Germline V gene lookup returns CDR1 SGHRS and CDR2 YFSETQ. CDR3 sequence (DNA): TGCGCCAGCAGCCCCCTAGCGGGAGGGCCCCATGAGCAGTTCTTC. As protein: CASSPLAGGPHEQFF.

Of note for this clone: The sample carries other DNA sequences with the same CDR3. CDR3 in DNA: TGTGCCACCAGTGGCGGGACTAGCGGTTACAATGAGCAGTTCTTC. Its translation: CATSGGTSGYNEQFF. The chain recombines TRBV15 with TRBJ2-1; 11 bases agree with TRBD2. The CDR3 runs 15 residues. With V trimmed by 6 bases and J by 4 bases, 5 bases remained unmatched. CDR1 and CDR2 (germline): LNHNV, YYDKDF (reference sequence). The variable domain in full, with the rest retrieved from reference TRBV15 and TRBJ2-1, is DAMVIQNPRYQVTQFGKPVTLSCSQTLNHNVMYWYQQKSSQAPKLLFHYYDKDFNNEADTPDNFQSRRPNTSFCFLDIRSPGLGDTAMYLCATSGGTSGYNEQFFGPGTRLTVL.

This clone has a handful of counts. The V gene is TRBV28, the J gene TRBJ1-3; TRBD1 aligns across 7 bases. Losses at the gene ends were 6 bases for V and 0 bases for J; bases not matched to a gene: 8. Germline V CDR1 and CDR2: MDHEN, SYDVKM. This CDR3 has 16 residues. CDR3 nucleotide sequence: TGTGCCAGCAGGCCGGGACAGCCCTTCTCTGGAAACACCATATATTTT. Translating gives CASRPGQPFSGNTIYF.

CDR3 DNA sequence: TGTGCCAGCAGCTCGGGAACAGGGGGCTTCTCCTACGAGCAGTACTTC. This encodes CASSSGTGGFSYEQYF. This rearrangement joins TRBV7-8 to TRBJ2-7, with 9 bases matching TRBD1. The ends lost 4 bases at V and 0 bases at J; junction bases unmatched: 7. Per the germline V gene, CDR1 is SGHVS and CDR2 is FQNEAQ. The CDR3 length is 16 residues.